These 5 T cell receptor beta chains came from one sample sequenced in a study of cytomegalovirus exposure and HLA in healthy donors. PCR primers comprised 60 Vbeta and 13 Jbeta primers. The method was immunoSEQ multiplex PCR; TCRdb's version includes in-frame clones alone and lacks a portion of them. The table shows over 150,000 clones, with 60% to 80% occurring only once. The sequencing sample was made of PBMCs. The receptors come from a young woman in good health and CMV-seronegative.

The chain couples TRBV30 to TRBJ1-3; D not resolved. V was clipped by 3 bases and J by 1 base, with 7 bases between them. The length of the CDR3 is 13 residues. The germline gives CDR1 GTSNPN, CDR2 SVGIG (reference sequence). CDR3 in amino acids: CAWSIGSGNTIYF. For the CDR3, the DNA is TGTGCCTGGAGCATCGGGTCTGGAAACACCATATATTTT.

The DNA for the CDR3 is TGCGCCAGCAGCCCGCCGGGACAGACGAACACTGAAGCTTTCTTT. Amino acid sequence: CASSPPGQTNTEAFF. The chain has TRBV5-1 and TRBJ1-1; 7 bases line up with TRBD1. Germline V gene data show CDR1 as SGHRS and CDR2 as YFSETQ. The J segment lost 1 base and the V segment lost 4 bases, leaving 7 bases of the junction unmatched. This CDR3 region has 15 residues. The full variable domain, with the rest looked up from reference TRBV5-1 and TRBJ1-1, is KAGVTQTPRYLIKTRGQQVTLSCSPISGHRSVSWYQQTPGQGLQFLFEYFSETQRNKGNFPGRFSGRQFSNSRSEMNVSTLELGDSALYLCASSPPGQTNTEAFFGQGTRLTVV.

This chain links TRBV4-1 with TRBJ2-1; TRBD2 aligns across 11 bases. After removal of 1 base from V and 8 bases from J, the junction contained 7 bases not matched to a gene. The CDR3 loop spans 16 amino acids. Per germline, CDR1 MGHRA and CDR2 YSYEKL. CDR3 DNA: TGCGCCAGCAGCCAAGGAACTAGCGGGAGACGCGATGAGCAGTTCTTC. This translates into CASSQGTSGRRDEQFF.

The rearrangement uses TRBV30 and TRBJ2-4; the D gene is possibly TRBD1 (6 bases). Germline V gene lookup returns CDR1 GTSNPN and CDR2 SVGIG (reference sequence). With 1 base removed from V and 3 bases from J, the gap between germline ends came to 13 bases. This CDR3 is built from 15 residues. The CDR3 region is CAWSDYGQSKNIQYF. The CDR3 DNA reads TGTGCCTGGAGTGACTACGGACAGAGCAAAAACATTCAGTACTTC.

The sample holds one count of this clone. The V and J genes are TRBV15 and TRBJ1-4, with TRBD1 identical over 9 bases. Germline-derived CDR1 and CDR2 are LNHNV and YYDKDF (reference sequence). With 3 bases clipped from V and 0 bases from J, the junction kept 8 bases outside the gene matches. The CDR3 has 18 amino acids. DNA of the CDR3: TGTGCCACCAGCAGCCCGGACAGGGGAGGTGCAACTAATGAAAAACTGTTTTTT. This sequence encodes CATSSPDRGGATNEKLFF.